The 6 T cell receptor beta chains listed next were all sequenced from one sample in a study of CD8+ T cells in alopecia areata. Following extraction, RNA underwent reverse transcription to cDNA, which served as the sequencing template. Assay used: immunoSEQ multiplex PCR; TCRdb lists only in-frame clones, some missing. The sample holds roughly 120,000 clones, more than 30% seen once. The material sequenced was CD4+ T cells sorted from blood. The source is a human donor with alopecia areata.

CDR3 sequence (DNA): TGTGCCTGGAGTACAGGAACCTACGAGCAGTACTTC. Protein product: CAWSTGTYEQYF. The rearrangement links TRBV30 to TRBJ2-7, with D possibly being TRBD1 (5 bases). Trimming removed 2 bases at V and 2 bases at J, with 7 bases between. In germline, CDR1 is GTSNPN, CDR2 SVGIG (reference sequence). The length of the CDR3 is 12 residues.

The CDR3 sequence: CASRTLDKTYGYTF. The CDR3 bases are TGTGCCAGCAGAACCTTGGACAAAACCTATGGCTACACCTTC. The chain employs TRBV6-5 and TRBJ1-2; D may be TRBD1 (5 bases). Per germline, CDR1 MNHEY and CDR2 SVGAGI. The CDR3 runs 14 residues. V dropped 6 bases and J dropped 4 bases, with 15 bases sitting between them.

The genes are TRBV9 and TRBJ2-5; D remains ambiguous. V lost 0 bases and J 5 bases, leaving 11 bases between the germline ends. The germline CDR1 and CDR2 sequences are SGDLS and YYNGEE. The CDR3 extends over 14 amino acids. CDR3 bases: TGTGCCAGCAGCGTAGACCCGCGCAGGGAGACCCAGTACTTC. This translates into CASSVDPRRETQYF.

The chain links TRBV2 to TRBJ1-5; tentatively, D is TRBD1 (6 bases). CDR1 SNHLY and CDR2 FYNNEI come from the germline V gene. The length of the CDR3 is 14 residues. Trimming shortened V by 4 bases and J by 5 bases, and 12 bases separated the two germline ends. The CDR3 DNA follows: TGTGCCAGCAGTGGGGGGCAGGGGCATCAGCCCCAGCATTTT. The encoded protein is CASSGGQGHQPQHF.

The chain has TRBV29-1 and TRBJ2-3; D call uncertain. The CDR3 spans 14 residues. The germline V and J ends were trimmed by 4 bases and 2 bases, with 13 bases remaining between them. CDR1 SQVTM and CDR2 ANQGSEA come from the germline V gene. The CDR3 region is CSVGALATTDTQYF. The CDR3 nucleotides read TGCAGCGTTGGGGCTCTGGCCACCACAGATACGCAGTATTTT.

The chain carries TRBV18 and TRBJ1-1; no clear D gene. Germline CDR1 is KGHSH and CDR2 is LQKENI. The CDR3 length is 14 residues. The V end was cut by 3 bases, the J end by 1 base, with 9 bases between. CDR3 loop: CASSPEFGNTEAFF. CDR3 coding DNA: TGTGCCAGCTCACCCGAATTTGGGAACACTGAAGCTTTCTTT. Looking up the rest from reference TRBV18 and TRBJ1-1 gives the full variable domain: NAGVMQNPRHLVRRRGQEARLRCSPMKGHSHVYWYRQLPEEGLKFMVYLQKENIIDESGMPKERFSAEFPKEGPSILRIQQVVRGDSAAYFCASSPEFGNTEAFFGQGTRLTVV.